Listed below are T cell receptor beta chains from one sample, sequenced in a study of T-cell reconstitution after alpha-beta-depleted transplantation in children. TCRdb passed the PCR reads through MiXCR, listing each CDR3 protein once. The table lists approximately 99,000 distinct CDR3 sequences, approximately 6.6% of them singletons, with roughly 20% in the top ten. The sequenced sample was PBMCs, mostly from graft donor cells, obtained 360 days after TCRalphabeta/CD19-depleted stem cell transplant. These TCRs come from a male patient aged 2-15 years who had a stem cell transplant for acute lymphoblastic leukemia, so the T cells may come from the graft donor. Each CDR3 is given with its conserved first and last residue. A D gene is named only where the DNA matches it firmly. Part of the rows lack a size; the others show once, few, many or a class for expanded clones.

v_gene	j_gene	d_gene	abundance	CDR3aa	CDR3nt
TRBV20-1	TRBJ2-7	TRBD1	few	CSAVTGGAAWFRGVEQYF	TGCAGTGCTGTTACAGGGGGCGCGGCGTGGTTTAGGGGCGTCGAGCAGTACTTC
TRBV11-2	TRBJ2-3	NA	many	CASSLEGYFSTDTQYF	TGTGCCAGCAGCTTAGAAGGCTACTTTAGCACAGATACGCAGTATTTT
TRBV7-9	TRBJ2-7	TRBD1	few	CASSPDRGYSYEQYF	TGTGCCAGCAGTCCGGACAGGGGCTACTCCTACGAGCAGTACTTC
TRBV27	TRBJ2-7	NA	many	CASSPGKRVEQYF	TGTGCCAGCAGCCCAGGGAAAAGGGTCGAGCAGTACTTC
TRBV9	TRBJ1-4	NA	many	CASSVGTGRSEKLFF	TGTGCCAGCAGCGTTGGGACGGGGAGATCGGAAAAACTGTTTTTT
TRBV7-9	TRBJ2-3	TRBD2	few	CAILGAGVSSTDTQYF	TGTGCCATCCTAGGGGCGGGAGTCTCTAGCACAGATACGCAGTATTTT
TRBV28	TRBJ1-5	NA	few	CASSGGGAKGNQPQHF	TGTGCCAGCAGCGGGGGGGGGGCGAAGGGCAATCAGCCCCAGCATTTT
TRBV4-3	TRBJ2-1	NA	many	CASSQGLFDNEQFF	TGCGCCAGCAGCCAAGGATTATTCGACAATGAGCAGTTCTTC
TRBV5-6	TRBJ2-2	NA	many	CASSLENGELFF	TGTGCCAGCAGCTTGGAGAACGGGGAGCTGTTTTTT
TRBV6-1	TRBJ1-2	TRBD1	NA	CASSLGQTHYGYTF	TGTGCCAGCAGCCTGGGACAGACTCACTATGGCTACACCTTC
TRBV6-5	TRBJ2-1	TRBD1	NA	CASSYSIRGLGSYNEQFF	TGTGCCAGCAGTTACTCGATTAGGGGGCTAGGGTCCTACAATGAGCAGTTCTTC
TRBV2	TRBJ2-2	TRBD2	many	CASSGDYPKTGELFF	TGTGCCAGCAGTGGGGACTACCCGAAGACCGGGGAGCTGTTTTTT
TRBV9	TRBJ2-1	NA	many	CASKGGGEQFF	TGTGCCAGCAAAGGTGGCGGTGAGCAGTTCTTC
TRBV5-5	TRBJ2-7	NA	few	CASSFEGRTFSYEQYF	TGTGCCAGCAGTTTCGAGGGCAGGACCTTCTCCTACGAGCAGTACTTC
TRBV28	TRBJ2-3	TRBD1	many	CASSPGGAADTQYF	TGTGCCAGCAGTCCAGGGGGCGCAGCAGATACGCAGTATTTT
TRBV7-2	TRBJ2-1	NA	many	CASRGGVKVASEQFF	TGTGCCAGCAGAGGAGGGGTAAAGGTAGCTAGTGAGCAGTTCTTC
TRBV10-3	TRBJ2-6	NA	NA	CAISEVEISGANVLTF	TGTGCCATCAGTGAGGTGGAGATCTCTGGGGCCAACGTCCTGACTTTC
TRBV30	TRBJ2-1	TRBD2	few	CAWSPSGGVYNEQFF	TGTGCCTGGAGTCCTAGCGGGGGGGTTTACAATGAGCAGTTCTTC
TRBV30	TRBJ2-3	NA	many	CAWNQGPDTQYF	TGTGCCTGGAACCAGGGACCCGATACGCAGTATTTT
TRBV4-3	TRBJ2-7	NA	few	CASSPATGPALYEQYF	TGCGCCAGCAGCCCAGCCACCGGGCCAGCCCTCTACGAGCAGTACTTC
TRBV10-3	TRBJ1-5	NA	few	CAISESGTLPNQPQHF	TGTGCCATCAGTGAGTCCGGGACATTACCGAATCAGCCCCAGCATTTT
TRBV28	TRBJ2-7	TRBD2	few	CASSFRGLAFYEQYF	TGTGCCAGCAGTTTCCGGGGACTAGCGTTCTACGAGCAGTACTTC
TRBV4-1	TRBJ2-1	TRBD2	NA	CASSPRTSGGPANEQFF	TGCGCCAGCAGCCCTCGGACTAGCGGGGGGCCAGCTAATGAGCAGTTCTTC
TRBV29-1	TRBJ2-5	TRBD2	many	CAGTRGETQYF	TGCGCCGGGACTAGAGGGGAGACCCAGTACTTC
TRBV7-3	TRBJ2-4	TRBD2	many	CASSSLRTSGSGNIQYF	TGTGCCAGCAGCTCCCTCCGGACTAGCGGGAGTGGAAACATTCAGTACTTC
TRBV7-3	TRBJ2-1	NA	few	CASSLASGLFIYNEQFF	TGTGCCAGCAGCCTTGCATCGGGACTGTTTATCTACAATGAGCAGTTCTTC
TRBV11-2	TRBJ2-1	TRBD1	many	CASSLGTGDYNEQFF	TGTGCCAGCAGCTTGGGGACAGGGGACTACAATGAGCAGTTCTTC
TRBV28	TRBJ1-1	NA	many	CASSFPTEAFF	TGTGCCAGCAGTTTTCCCACTGAAGCTTTCTTT
TRBV11-2	TRBJ2-7	NA	NA	CASSPTGIEQYF	TGTGCCAGCAGCCCCACAGGGATCGAGCAGTACTTC
TRBV20-1	TRBJ2-3	NA	few	CSARRDFTDTQYF	TGCAGTGCTAGGAGGGACTTCACAGATACGCAGTATTTT
TRBV5-4	TRBJ2-7	TRBD2	many	CASSPTSGSSYEQYF	TGTGCCAGCAGCCCTACTAGCGGGAGCTCCTACGAGCAGTACTTC
TRBV7-6	TRBJ2-5	NA	many	CASSLDTGTPKPPSQYF	TGTGCCAGCAGCTTAGACACCGGGACCCCAAAACCACCGTCCCAGTACTTC
TRBV5-6	TRBJ2-7	TRBD1	many	CASSWGTGPIFHEQYF	TGTGCCAGCAGCTGGGGGACAGGGCCCATTTTCCACGAGCAGTACTTC
TRBV6-5	TRBJ2-7	NA	many	CASSYSNTYEQYF	TGTGCCAGCAGTTACTCGAACACCTACGAGCAGTACTTC
TRBV6-2/TRBV6-3	TRBJ2-4	TRBD1	many	CASSYMAGGFSVQYF	TGTGCCAGCAGTTACATGGCAGGGGGCTTTTCCGTTCAGTACTTC
TRBV20-1	TRBJ2-3	TRBD1	many	CSARAPANDRGWTDTQYF	TGCAGTGCTAGAGCCCCGGCCAACGACAGGGGTTGGACAGATACGCAGTATTTT
TRBV7-9	TRBJ1-6	TRBD1	many	CASSPGTGGLPLHF	TGTGCCAGCAGCCCCGGGACAGGGGGCTTACCCCTCCACTTT
TRBV5-5	TRBJ2-1	NA	many	CASSLWIDSYNEQFF	TGTGCCAGCAGCTTGTGGATAGACTCCTACAATGAGCAGTTCTTC
TRBV5-1	TRBJ2-2	TRBD1	many	CASSLAPGQGANGELFF	TGCGCCAGCAGCTTGGCCCCAGGACAGGGGGCGAACGGGGAGCTGTTTTTT
TRBV6-1	TRBJ1-2	TRBD1	many	CASSEGTGLISGYTF	TGTGCCAGCAGCGAGGGGACAGGCCTAATATCTGGCTACACCTTC
TRBV2	TRBJ2-7	TRBD1	few	CASTQTGTGERF	TGTGCCAGCACCCAAACCGGGACAGGGGAAAGATTC
TRBV6-4	TRBJ2-7	NA	many	CANSDQIEYEQYF	TGTGCCAACAGTGACCAAATAGAGTACGAGCAGTACTTC
TRBV9	TRBJ1-3	NA	many	CASRSGNTIYF	TGTGCCAGCAGGTCTGGAAACACCATATATTTT
TRBV5-1	TRBJ2-7	TRBD1	NA	CASSLGQFHEQYF	TGCGCCAGCAGCCTGGGACAGTTTCACGAGCAGTACTTC
TRBV2	TRBJ2-2	NA	many	CASDEGTGELFF	TGTGCCAGCGATGAGGGGACCGGGGAGCTGTTTTTT
TRBV20-1	TRBJ2-2	NA	many	CSLGVGGSNTGELFF	TGCAGTCTTGGCGTAGGGGGATCGAACACCGGGGAGCTGTTTTTT
TRBV25-1	TRBJ2-7	NA	many	CASSDVLWQGTYEQYF	TGTGCCAGCAGTGACGTTCTCTGGCAGGGGACCTACGAGCAGTACTTC
TRBV20-1	TRBJ2-7	TRBD2	NA	CSAQGLAGAYEQYF	TGCAGTGCCCAGGGACTAGCGGGGGCCTACGAGCAGTACTTC
TRBV27	TRBJ1-2	NA	many	CASSLISQTGAYGYTF	TGTGCCAGCAGTTTAATATCGCAGACAGGAGCCTATGGCTACACCTTC
TRBV28	TRBJ2-3	TRBD2	many	CASSLASGGGDTQYF	TGTGCCAGCAGTTTAGCCAGCGGGGGGGGAGATACGCAGTATTTT
TRBV10-2	TRBJ1-2	NA	many	CASTGGVDRIYGYTF	TGCGCCAGCACAGGCGGTGTCGACAGGATCTATGGCTACACCTTC
TRBV4-3	TRBJ2-1	NA	few	CASSQESGNEQFF	TGCGCCAGCAGCCAAGAGTCCGGAAATGAGCAGTTCTTC
TRBV20-1	TRBJ1-1	NA	many	CSARENRLNTEAFF	TGCAGTGCTAGAGAAAACAGACTGAACACTGAAGCTTTCTTT
TRBV20-1	TRBJ2-4	TRBD1	few	CSASAGTVALAKNIQYF	TGCAGTGCTAGCGCCGGGACAGTGGCATTAGCCAAAAACATTCAGTACTTC
TRBV11-2	TRBJ2-7	TRBD1	many	CASSWGTGFYEQYF	TGTGCCAGCAGCTGGGGGACAGGGTTTTACGAGCAGTACTTC